These 31 T cell receptor beta chains were sequenced from one sample in a study of blood T cell repertoires in COVID-19 (dated by TCRdb to about 2020). Library preparation was by the immunoSEQ multiplex PCR assay. TCRdb obtained this table from immuneACCESS and retained in-frame rearrangements with V and J assigned. These tables miss some clones; where compared with another copy, unresolved V genes account for less than half of the shortfall, and the remainder is unexplained. The sample has about 190,000 clones on record, around 79% of them singletons. The ten largest make up roughly 12% of the sample. The sequenced sample was peripheral blood. The receptors stem from a woman in her forties or fifties with acute or convalescent COVID-19.

The chain employs TRBV29-1 and TRBJ1-2, with unresolved D. This CDR3 region has 13 residues. Trimming cost V 4 bases and J 6 bases, with 15 bases left between them. The germline V gene has CDR1 SQVTM and CDR2 ANQGSEA. The CDR3 nucleotides read TGCAGCGTTGTTGGCGAACTAGGCCATGGCTACACCTTC. Residues: CSVVGELGHGYTF.

The gene calls are TRBV7-8 and TRBJ1-2; 8 positions agree with TRBD1. This CDR3 has 18 amino acids. The junction had 18 bases not matched to a gene; V was cut back by 5 bases and J by 4 bases. Germline V CDR1 and CDR2: SGHVS, FQNEAQ. This chain's CDR3 is CASSVRTGNLIEVYGYTF. The CDR3 DNA follows: TGTGCCAGCAGCGTAAGGACAGGGAATTTGATAGAGGTCTATGGCTACACCTTC.

This clone has a single count. The chain uses TRBV20-1 and TRBJ2-3; D is unclear. V lost 6 bases and J lost 5, with 6 bases in between. The germline CDR1 and CDR2 sequences are DFQATT and SNEGSKA (reference sequence). The length of the CDR3 is 10 residues. The CDR3 nucleotides are TGCAGTGCCTCGGGAGATACGCAGTATTTT. This encodes CSASGDTQYF.

The chain joins TRBV15 to TRBJ2-1; 13 nucleotides align to TRBD2. The CDR3 is 17 amino acids. Trimming removed 2 bases from V and 4 bases from J; junction bases left unmatched: 5. The V gene's germline CDR1 is LNHNV and CDR2 YYDKDF (reference sequence). The CDR3, as DNA: TGTGCCACCAGCAGAACCCGACTAGCGGGGGGTTACAATGAGCAGTTCTTC. Translation gives CATSRTRLAGGYNEQFF.

V is TRBV4-3 and J is TRBJ1-3, with D uncertain. The CDR3 runs to 15 residues. The V end lost 3 bases, the J end lost 0 bases, and 9 bases lay between the germline ends. CDR1 is LGHNA, CDR2 YSLEER, per germline. The CDR3 DNA sequence: TGCGCCAGCAGCCAGGAGGCACACTCTGGAAACACCATATATTTT. As protein: CASSQEAHSGNTIYF.

The rearrangement links TRBV5-1 to TRBJ2-3, with D perhaps matching TRBD1 (5 bases). V was trimmed by 0 bases and J by 2 bases, leaving 13 bases between them. The V gene's germline CDR1 is SGHRS and CDR2 YFSETQ. This CDR3 is built from 16 residues. The CDR3 region has the DNA TGCGCCAGCAGCTTGGATGGGCAGGGCCCCACAGATACGCAGTATTTT. It yields the protein CASSLDGQGPTDTQYF.

The genes are TRBV2 and TRBJ2-1, with 10 bases that match TRBD2. V shed 10 bases and J 6 bases; nucleotides not matched to a gene: 9. Germline V gives CDR1 SNHLY, CDR2 FYNNEI. This CDR3 comprises 14 residues. CDR3 residues: CANRLERGGNEQFF. In DNA, the CDR3 is TGTGCCAACAGACTGGAGCGGGGGGGCAATGAGCAGTTCTTC.

The V and J genes are TRBV19 and TRBJ2-3, with 14 bases lining up with TRBD2. Germline V gene data show CDR1 as LNHDA and CDR2 as SQIVND (reference sequence). J gave up 2 bases and V 8 bases, and 3 bases lay outside the gene matches. This CDR3 spans 15 amino acids. The CDR3 loop is CASGLAGGLTDTQYF. The CDR3 DNA follows: TGTGCCAGTGGACTAGCGGGAGGCCTCACAGATACGCAGTATTTT. Variable domain in full (rest from reference TRBV19 and TRBJ2-3): DGGITQSPKYLFRKEGQNVTLSCEQNLNHDAMYWYRQDPGQGLRLIYYSQIVNDFQKGDIAEGYSVSREKKESFPLTVTSAQKNPTAFYLCASGLAGGLTDTQYFGPGTRLTVL.

This clone turned up a few times. The chain joins TRBV7-8 to TRBJ2-5, with D possibly TRBD2 on 6 matching bases. The germline gives CDR1 SGHVS, CDR2 FQNEAQ. The germline V and J ends were trimmed by 2 bases and 4 bases, with 20 bases remaining between them. This CDR3 region has 17 residues. The CDR3 is CASSLRWAEGTLETQYF. Written as DNA, the CDR3 is TGTGCCAGCAGCTTAAGGTGGGCGGAGGGGACTCTAGAGACCCAGTACTTC.

The J gene is TRBJ1-4, the V gene TRBV5-1; possibly TRBD1 for D (5 bases). CDR3 length: 17 amino acids. Germline V CDR1 and CDR2: SGHRS, YFSETQ. Deletions cut 5 bases from V and 0 bases from J, with 17 bases between. This CDR3 reads CASSSRGGIATNEKLFF. The DNA for the CDR3 is TGCGCCAGCAGTTCCCGGGGGGGGATTGCAACTAATGAAAAACTGTTTTTT.

The chain uses TRBV6-5 and TRBJ2-7, with D perhaps matching TRBD1 (6 bases). Germline assignment: CDR1 MNHEY and CDR2 SVGAGI. CDR3 length: 14 residues. V lost 5 bases, J lost 6 bases, and 17 bases lay in between. The CDR3, as DNA: TGTGCCAGCAGTCCCAGAGCGTGGGGGCGCGAGCAGTACTTC. Translating gives CASSPRAWGREQYF.

This sequence joins TRBV11-3 and TRBJ2-3; D is perhaps TRBD1 (5 bases). Germline CDR1 reads SGHNT; CDR2 reads YENEEA. The CDR3 is 14 amino acids. The V gene lost 2 bases and the J gene lost 3 bases, with 9 bases spanning the gap. CDR3 sequence (DNA): TGTGCCAGCAGCTTAACCCAGGGAACAGATACGCAGTATTTT. This translates into CASSLTQGTDTQYF.

A note on this clone: The sample has other DNA sequences that encode this CDR3 too. The chain employs TRBV19 and TRBJ1-5; D gene ambiguous. This CDR3 region has 14 residues. The germline V gene encodes CDR1 LNHDA and CDR2 SQIVND (reference sequence). The V end lost 3 bases, the J end lost 0 bases, and 6 bases lay between the germline ends. The CDR3 reads CASSIRGSNQPQHF. The CDR3 DNA follows: TGTGCCAGTAGTATCCGGGGTAGCAATCAGCCCCAGCATTTT.

The chain employs TRBV11-2 and TRBJ1-4; 9 nucleotides match TRBD1. This CDR3 is built from 16 residues. The V and J ends lost 3 bases and 8 bases, in that order; junction bases with no gene match: 10. Germline V gene data show CDR1 as SGHAT and CDR2 as FQNNGV. The CDR3 bases are TGTGCCAGCAGCTTCGTACGTGGGACAGGGAGGGAAAAACTGTTTTTT. Protein sequence: CASSFVRGTGREKLFF. Based on the CDR3 plus reference TRBV11-2 and TRBJ1-4, the full variable domain is EAGVAQSPRYKIIEKRQSVAFWCNPISGHATLYWYQQILGQGPKLLIQFQNNGVVDDSQLPKDRFSAERLKGVDSTLKIQPAKLEDSAVYLCASSFVRGTGREKLFFGSGTQLSVL.

This chain joins TRBV5-1 and TRBJ2-7; TRBD2 agrees at 11 bases. The V gene's germline CDR1 is SGHRS and CDR2 YFSETQ. The CDR3 is made up of 14 amino acids. The trim removed 3 bases at V and 2 bases at J, leaving 1 base unmatched. In nucleotides, the CDR3 is TGCGCCAGCAGCTCGACTAGCGGGACCTACGAGCAGTACTTC. Protein sequence: CASSSTSGTYEQYF.

This clone was picked up many times. The rearrangement uses TRBV28 and TRBJ1-5, with D perhaps matching TRBD1 (6 bases). The V end lost 6 bases, the J end lost 4 bases, and 10 bases lay between the germline ends. The CDR3 spans 13 residues. CDR1 MDHEN and CDR2 SYDVKM come from the germline V gene. CDR3 region: CASRAQGNQPQHF. As DNA, the CDR3 is TGTGCCAGCAGAGCTCAGGGGAATCAGCCCCAGCATTTT. Variable domain in full (rest from reference TRBV28 and TRBJ1-5): DVKVTQSSRYLVKRTGEKVFLECVQDMDHENMFWYRQDPGLGLRLIYFSYDVKMKEKGDIPEGYSVSREKKERFSLILESASTNQTSMYLCASRAQGNQPQHFGDGTRLSIL.

J is TRBJ2-3 and V is TRBV15; 10 bases map to TRBD2. The CDR3 consists of 13 residues. V gave up 11 bases and J gave up 6 bases; unmatched junction bases: 8. Germline assignment: CDR1 LNHNV and CDR2 YYDKDF (reference sequence). The CDR3 coding sequence is TGTGCCGCAGCGGGAGGGTTGTTTGATACGCAGTATTTT. Its protein is CAAAGGLFDTQYF.

The chain combines TRBV4-1 with TRBJ1-1, with a tentative D call TRBD1 (5 bases). Trimming shortened V by 5 bases and J by 4 bases, and 14 bases separated the two germline ends. Per the germline V gene, CDR1 is MGHRA and CDR2 is YSYEKL. This CDR3 has 14 amino acids. Written as DNA, the CDR3 is TGCGCCAGCAGCGCTCCGACAGCCGGCACTGAAGCTTTCTTT. Its translation is CASSAPTAGTEAFF.

This chain connects TRBV19 to TRBJ2-2, with no clear D. The CDR3 length is 15 residues. Germline V CDR1 and CDR2: LNHDA, SQIVND (reference sequence). With 3 bases removed from V and 1 base from J, the gap between germline ends came to 9 bases. CDR3 sequence (DNA): TGTGCCAGTAGTATTGGCAGAATGAACACCGGGGAGCTGTTTTTT. Translated, it gives CASSIGRMNTGELFF. Filled out from reference TRBV19 and TRBJ2-2, the complete variable domain reads DGGITQSPKYLFRKEGQNVTLSCEQNLNHDAMYWYRQDPGQGLRLIYYSQIVNDFQKGDIAEGYSVSREKKESFPLTVTSAQKNPTAFYLCASSIGRMNTGELFFGEGSRLTVL.

This clone was observed a few times. CDR3 protein: CASSEVRGNKRFF. The CDR3, as DNA: TGTGCCAGCAGCGAAGTTCGAGGTAATAAACGGTTCTTC. This chain uses TRBV28 with TRBJ2-1; D is ambiguous. Per the germline V gene, CDR1 is MDHEN and CDR2 is SYDVKM. Trimming left V 6 bases short and J 15 bases short, with 21 bases between. The CDR3 spans 13 residues.

The gene calls are TRBV18 and TRBJ2-1; 13 positions agree with TRBD2. Germline-derived CDR1 and CDR2 are KGHSH and LQKENI. The CDR3 extends over 16 amino acids. Germline trimming cut 3 bases from V and 3 bases from J; bases unmatched to any gene: 2. CDR3 sequence (DNA): TGTGCCAGCTCACCGTGGACTAGCGGGGGCTACAATGAGCAGTTCTTC. Protein product: CASSPWTSGGYNEQFF.

The CDR3 loop reads CASSEQPGGHYEQYF. CDR3 sequence (DNA): TGTGCCAGCAGTGAACAGCCAGGGGGCCACTACGAGCAGTACTTC. The chain links TRBV6-1 to TRBJ2-7; 8 bases match TRBD1. The CDR3 length is 15 residues. Germline CDR1 and CDR2: MNHNS and SASEGT. Unmatched junction bases numbered 6, after V lost 2 bases and J lost 3 bases.

The chain combines TRBV28 with TRBJ1-5; 9 bases are a match to TRBD1. With 7 bases clipped from V and 7 bases from J, the junction kept 5 bases outside the gene matches. The CDR3 is made up of 13 amino acids. CDR1 is MDHEN and CDR2 is SYDVKM in the germline V gene. The CDR3 DNA follows: TGTGCCAGCACCTGGACAGGGGTCCAGCCCCAGCATTTT. It specifies CASTWTGVQPQHF.

The CDR3 region is CASSQAVSSYNSPLHF. The DNA of the CDR3 is TGTGCCAGCAGCCAAGCGGTGAGCTCCTATAATTCACCCCTCCACTTT. V gene TRBV3-1 (or the pseudogene TRBV3-2) combines with J gene TRBJ1-6; no clear D gene. This CDR3 has 16 amino acids. V lost 1 base to trimming and J lost 0 bases, with 7 bases between them. Germline CDR1 and CDR2: LGHDT and YNNKEL (reference sequence).

The gene calls are TRBV19 and TRBJ1-5; 8 positions match TRBD1. Germline lookup yields CDR1 LNHDA and CDR2 SQIVND (reference sequence). The CDR3 is 15 residues long. The trim removed 7 bases at V and 1 base at J, leaving 6 bases unmatched. The CDR3 DNA sequence: TGTGCCAGTATCCCGACAGGGGTGAGCAATCAGCCCCAGCATTTT. The encoded protein is CASIPTGVSNQPQHF.

V and J are TRBV7-2 and TRBJ1-6; 10 bases are a match to TRBD1. The CDR3 is 14 amino acids. Trimming removed 4 bases from V and 10 bases from J; junction bases left unmatched: 4. Germline values: CDR1 SGHTA, CDR2 FQGNSA. The CDR3 loop is CASSWGQGYSPLHF. In nucleotides, the CDR3 is TGTGCCAGCAGCTGGGGACAGGGGTACTCACCCCTCCACTTT.

V gene TRBV28 combines with J gene TRBJ2-3; 9 positions match TRBD1. CDR3 length: 14 amino acids. CDR1 is MDHEN and CDR2 is SYDVKM in the germline V gene. Trimming cost V 6 bases and J 4 bases; bases outside gene matches: 5. DNA of the CDR3: TGTGCCAGCAGGTACAGGGGGCGGCCAGATACGCAGTATTTT. It yields the protein CASRYRGRPDTQYF.

The chain joins TRBV24-1 to TRBJ2-3, with a weak D call TRBD2 (6 bases). Per the germline V gene, CDR1 is KGHDR and CDR2 is SFDVKD. The CDR3 spans 15 residues. Between the trimmed V and J ends, which lost 4 bases and 0 bases, there was a span of 10 bases. The CDR3 spells CATSEGTPSTDTQYF. The CDR3, as DNA: TGTGCCACCAGTGAAGGGACTCCCAGCACAGATACGCAGTATTTT.

This clone was counted a single time. V is TRBV9 and J is TRBJ2-1; D is ambiguous. CDR3 size: 15 residues. Germline assignment: CDR1 SGDLS and CDR2 YYNGEE. V was trimmed by 0 bases and J by 0 bases, leaving 7 bases between them. The CDR3 coding sequence is TGTGCCAGCAGCGTAGTAACGGGCTCCTACAATGAGCAGTTCTTC. It encodes CASSVVTGSYNEQFF.

The chain uses TRBV12-5 and TRBJ2-3; TRBD1 matches at 7 bases. V was pared by 9 bases and J by 4 bases, with 7 bases of the junction left unmatched. Germline assignment: CDR1 LGHNT and CDR2 FRNRAP. The CDR3 is 13 amino acids. In DNA, the CDR3 is TGTGCTAGCGAAGGGGGCGCATCAGATACGCAGTATTTT. It encodes CASEGGASDTQYF.

V gene TRBV5-4 combines with J gene TRBJ2-2, with 7 bases that match TRBD1. The V gene's germline CDR1 is SGHNT and CDR2 YYREEE (reference sequence). V was pared by 9 bases and J by 2 bases, with 7 bases of the junction left unmatched. CDR3 length: 14 residues. The CDR3 reads CATKRQGNTGELFF. In DNA form, the CDR3 reads TGTGCCACCAAAAGACAGGGAAACACCGGGGAGCTGTTTTTT.